Each of the 29 T cell receptor beta chains below was sequenced from the same sample in a study of blood T cell repertoires in COVID-19. Profiling relied on immunoSEQ multiplex PCR, and the TCRdb table lists in-frame clones only, not all of them. The sample holds some 200,000 clones, around 86% seen once. The specimen sequenced was peripheral blood. Receptors originate from a man in his 70s with acute or convalescent COVID-19.

The count of this clone is one. This chain connects TRBV27 to TRBJ2-3, with 9 bases fitting TRBD1. Germline V CDR1 and CDR2: MNHEY, SMNVEV (reference sequence). The CDR3 length is 14 residues. V lost 5 bases and J lost 6; bases outside the gene matches: 6. CDR3 sequence: CASSPGQGSDTQYF. The CDR3 nucleotides read TGTGCCAGCAGTCCGGGACAGGGTTCCGATACGCAGTATTTT.

This clone turned up a few times. The CDR3 protein is CASSQGLAGTNEQFF. The CDR3 nucleotides read TGCGCCAGCAGCCAAGGTCTAGCGGGCACCAATGAGCAGTTCTTC. The chain employs TRBV4-1 and TRBJ2-1; 8 positions match TRBD2. After removal of 1 base from V and 6 bases from J, the junction contained 5 bases not matched to a gene. From germline, CDR1 is MGHRA and CDR2 YSYEKL. The CDR3 runs to 15 residues.

The rearrangement joins TRBV18 to TRBJ2-7; 10 bases are a match to TRBD1. V gave up 2 bases and J gave up 3 bases; unmatched junction bases: 4. The CDR3 is 15 residues long. Germline CDR1 KGHSH, CDR2 LQKENI. CDR3 sequence reads: CASSPGDRGLYEQYF. The CDR3 region has the DNA TGTGCCAGCTCACCAGGGGACAGGGGACTCTACGAGCAGTACTTC.

The V call is TRBV28, the J call TRBJ1-2, with no clear D. This CDR3 spans 13 amino acids. Deletions cut 6 bases from V and 4 bases from J, with 12 bases between. CDR1 and CDR2 (germline): MDHEN, SYDVKM. In DNA, the CDR3 is TGTGCCAGCAGGGCGGGGTCGGGCTATGGCTACACCTTC. Amino acids: CASRAGSGYGYTF.

The chain employs TRBV6-5 and TRBJ2-7, with D tentatively TRBD2 (7 bases). V was clipped by 4 bases and J by 1 base, with 14 bases between them. The germline CDR1 and CDR2 sequences are MNHEY and SVGAGI. This CDR3 comprises 15 residues. CDR3 DNA: TGTGCCAGCAGTTCTTTCGGGGGGCCTTCCTACGAGCAGTACTTC. Translation: CASSSFGGPSYEQYF.

The chain links TRBV6-1 to TRBJ1-5; D is unclear. CDR1 and CDR2 (germline): MNHNS, SASEGT. V was cut by 2 bases and J by 5 bases, with 10 bases left in between. This CDR3 comprises 14 residues. Written as DNA, the CDR3 is TGTGCCAGCAGTGAAAGAGTTGATGATCAGCCCCAGCATTTT. This encodes CASSERVDDQPQHF.

The chain recombines TRBV6-5 with TRBJ1-1, with a weak D call TRBD1 (5 bases). The CDR3 is 16 amino acids. The V and J ends lost 0 bases and 2 bases respectively, with 13 bases between them. CDR1 is MNHEY and CDR2 is SVGAGI in the germline V gene. CDR3 region: CASSYSTRVPNTEAFF. The CDR3 DNA follows: TGTGCCAGCAGTTACTCGACCAGGGTTCCCAACACTGAAGCTTTCTTT.

Here the CDR3 reads CASSLAQGMGEQFF. The CDR3 nucleotides read TGTGCCAGCAGCTTAGCGCAGGGGATGGGTGAGCAGTTCTTC. V is TRBV7-2 and J is TRBJ2-1; possible D gene TRBD1, 6 bases. V shed 0 bases and J shed 9 bases, with 12 bases lying between them. Germline assignment: CDR1 SGHTA and CDR2 FQGNSA. There are 14 residues in the CDR3.

The chain carries TRBV27 and TRBJ2-3, with D perhaps matching TRBD2 (6 bases). The CDR3 sequence is 16 residues long. The V end was cut by 5 bases, the J end by 2 bases, with 17 bases between. The germline V gene has CDR1 MNHEY and CDR2 SMNVEV (reference sequence). CDR3 residues: CASSPYLADYTDTQYF. In nucleotides, the CDR3 is TGTGCCAGCAGTCCATACTTAGCGGACTACACAGATACGCAGTATTTT.

The count of this clone is one. This chain joins TRBV9 and TRBJ1-1; no reliable D call. CDR1 and CDR2 from the germline V gene are SGDLS and YYNGEE. This CDR3 is 15 amino acids long. The V gene lost 0 bases and the J gene lost 1 base, with 10 bases spanning the gap. This CDR3 is CASSVGPYPNTEAFF. CDR3 sequence (DNA): TGTGCCAGCAGCGTAGGGCCTTATCCGAACACTGAAGCTTTCTTT.

The V call is TRBV24-1, the J call TRBJ2-1, with 7 nucleotides matching TRBD2. This CDR3 has 14 residues. CDR1 KGHDR and CDR2 SFDVKD come from the germline V gene. V was pared by 4 bases and J by 5 bases, with 4 bases of the junction left unmatched. The CDR3: CATSERETHNEQFF. The CDR3 coding sequence is TGTGCCACCAGTGAGCGGGAGACCCACAATGAGCAGTTCTTC.

The rearrangement uses TRBV21-1 and TRBJ2-7; TRBD1 is the table's D call, not checked against the DNA. TRBV21-1 is designated a pseudogene. This CDR3 comprises 15 residues. The CDR3 DNA reads TGTGCCAGCAGACGAAGTAGCAGGGGGTCCTACGAGCAGTACTTC. The encoded protein is CASRRSSRGSYEQYF.

The rearrangement links TRBV28 to TRBJ1-4; D is undetermined. Per the germline V gene, CDR1 is MDHEN and CDR2 is SYDVKM. V gave up 7 bases and J gave up 4 bases, with 7 bases separating them. The CDR3 totals 12 residues. The CDR3 region has the DNA TGTGCCAGCAAGGCGGTTAATGAAAAACTGTTTTTT. Its translation is CASKAVNEKLFF. Full variable domain (missing parts from reference TRBV28 and TRBJ1-4): DVKVTQSSRYLVKRTGEKVFLECVQDMDHENMFWYRQDPGLGLRLIYFSYDVKMKEKGDIPEGYSVSREKKERFSLILESASTNQTSMYLCASKAVNEKLFFGSGTQLSVL.

The chain joins TRBV12-3 or TRBV12-4 to TRBJ1-1; the D gene is possibly TRBD1 (6 bases). The ends were cut back, 3 bases at V and 10 bases at J, with 15 bases in the middle. The CDR3 sequence is 13 residues long. The DNA of the CDR3 is TGTGCCAGCAGTTTGGCAGGGGAGATGAGAGCTTTCTTT. Its protein is CASSLAGEMRAFF.

This clone was found once. This sequence joins TRBV11-2 and TRBJ1-4; the match to TRBD1 covers 7 bases. Trimming at V came to 1 base and at J to 11 bases, leaving 7 bases not matched to a gene. The CDR3 extends over 14 amino acids. CDR1 and CDR2 from the germline V gene are SGHAT and FQNNGV. CDR3 in DNA: TGTGCCAGCAGCTTAGGGGACAGCTTAGAGAAACTGTTTTTT. Amino acids: CASSLGDSLEKLFF.

This rearrangement joins TRBV7-2 to TRBJ2-6; D call uncertain. V was cut by 8 bases and J by 0 bases, with 8 bases left in between. CDR3 length: 14 residues. Germline V gene data show CDR1 as SGHTA and CDR2 as FQGNSA. Here the CDR3 DNA reads TGTGCCAGCGGCTCGGGCTCTGGGGCCAACGTCCTGACTTTC. This sequence encodes CASGSGSGANVLTF.

The genes are TRBV11-2 and TRBJ2-5, with 7 positions matching TRBD1. CDR1 and CDR2 from the germline V gene are SGHAT and FQNNGV. There are 16 residues in the CDR3. After removal of 5 bases from V and 1 base from J, the junction contained 10 bases not matched to a gene. The CDR3 sequence is CASSPGTAKPQETQYF. The CDR3 region has the DNA TGTGCCAGCAGCCCCGGGACAGCGAAACCCCAAGAGACCCAGTACTTC. The whole variable domain, filled in from reference TRBV11-2 and TRBJ2-5, reads EAGVAQSPRYKIIEKRQSVAFWCNPISGHATLYWYQQILGQGPKLLIQFQNNGVVDDSQLPKDRFSAERLKGVDSTLKIQPAKLEDSAVYLCASSPGTAKPQETQYFGPGTRLLVL.

This chain connects TRBV4-1 to TRBJ2-1; tentatively, D is TRBD2 (5 bases). V dropped 0 bases and J dropped 7 bases, with 13 bases sitting between them. This CDR3 is 15 amino acids long. Per germline, CDR1 MGHRA and CDR2 YSYEKL. The CDR3 region has the DNA TGCGCCAGCAGCCAAGAACGGTTTGGCGGGAATGAGCAGTTCTTC. It specifies CASSQERFGGNEQFF.

This chain connects TRBV4-2 to TRBJ2-2; TRBD1 matches 9 bases. With V trimmed by 1 base and J by 2 bases, 2 bases remained unmatched. Germline-derived CDR1 and CDR2 are LGHNA and YNFKEQ. The CDR3 runs to 16 residues. DNA of the CDR3: TGTGCCAGCAGCCAAGGGACAGGGGCAAACACCGGGGAGCTGTTTTTT. Protein product: CASSQGTGANTGELFF.

The V call is TRBV20-1, the J call TRBJ2-7; the D is unclear. V lost 1 base, J lost 2 bases, and 3 bases lay in between. The CDR3 is 11 residues long. Germline V gives CDR1 DFQATT, CDR2 SNEGSKA (reference sequence). The CDR3 DNA follows: TGCAGTGCTAGAGTAACCTACGAGCAGTACTTC. This encodes CSARVTYEQYF.

CDR3 amino acids: CASSLEGGARETQYF. The CDR3 DNA reads TGTGCCAGCAGCTTGGAGGGGGGGGCTCGAGAGACCCAGTACTTC. The V gene is TRBV5-4, the J gene TRBJ2-5, with a possible D match to TRBD2 (7 bases). This CDR3 contains 15 residues. Germline V gene sequence: CDR1 SGHNT, CDR2 YYREEE (reference sequence). The V end lost 0 bases, the J end lost 4 bases, and 13 bases lay between the germline ends.

The gene calls are TRBV5-1 and TRBJ2-3; TRBD2 matches at 11 bases. This CDR3 region has 17 residues. The V gene end was trimmed by 3 bases and the J gene end by 5 bases; junction bases not matched to a gene: 11. CDR1 is SGHRS and CDR2 is YFSETQ in the germline V gene. In DNA form, the CDR3 reads TGCGCCAGCAGCTCCGCCATAGCGGGAGGGCCTGTAGATACGCAGTATTTT. This translates into CASSSAIAGGPVDTQYF.

The rearrangement uses TRBV4-3 and TRBJ1-3; D unclear. The CDR3 extends over 14 amino acids. The V end was cut by 0 bases, the J end by 0 bases, with 3 bases between. Looked up from germline, CDR1 is LGHNA and CDR2 is YSLEER. The CDR3 region is CASSQDHSGNTIYF. CDR3 DNA: TGCGCCAGCAGCCAAGACCACTCTGGAAACACCATATATTTT.

The chain couples TRBV28 to TRBJ2-1; D is possibly TRBD1 (6 bases). The CDR3 is 14 amino acids. Germline V CDR1 and CDR2: MDHEN, SYDVKM. Trimming stripped 8 bases from V and 0 bases from J, with 11 bases between. CDR3 DNA sequence: TGTGCCAGCCATCCGGACAGCTCCTACAATGAGCAGTTCTTC. Translating it yields CASHPDSSYNEQFF.

The chain joins TRBV5-1 to TRBJ2-7, with TRBD2 identical over 8 bases. Germline loops: CDR1 SGHRS, CDR2 YFSETQ. This CDR3 contains 14 residues. V lost 4 bases to trimming and J lost 0 bases; unmatched junction nucleotides: 3. The DNA of the CDR3 is TGCGCCAGCAGCCCTACTAGCGGCTCCTACGAGCAGTACTTC. Translating gives CASSPTSGSYEQYF.

V is TRBV6-7 and J is TRBJ1-2, with D possibly TRBD1 on 6 matching bases. TRBV6-7 is annotated as an ORF whose role is uncertain. V dropped 0 bases and J dropped 8 bases, with 22 bases sitting between them. The CDR3 covers 17 residues. For the CDR3, the DNA is TGTGCCAGCAGTTACTCTGCGACCAAGTGGGGGGGCCGGGGCTACACCTTC. Protein product: CASSYSATKWGGRGYTF.

The V and J genes are TRBV5-8 and TRBJ2-2; tentatively, D is TRBD2 (5 bases). Between the trimmed V and J ends, which lost 0 bases and 4 bases, there was a span of 13 bases. Germline V gene lookup returns CDR1 SGHTS and CDR2 YDEGEE. This CDR3 spans 16 amino acids. The CDR3 is CASSLANVRGTGELFF. CDR3 DNA: TGTGCCAGCAGCTTGGCCAATGTACGGGGCACCGGGGAGCTGTTTTTT.

This clone showed up just once. The chain uses TRBV5-1 and TRBJ1-4; D not certain. Germline CDR1 and CDR2: SGHRS and YFSETQ. Trimming pared 0 bases from V and 3 bases from J, leaving 6 bases between. The CDR3 loop spans 14 amino acids. The DNA of the CDR3 is TGCGCCAGCAGCTTGGTGTCGGCTAATGAAAAACTGTTTTTT. Its translation: CASSLVSANEKLFF.

The chain couples TRBV2 to TRBJ2-7; TRBD2 might be the D (6 bases). This CDR3 comprises 14 residues. Between the trimmed V and J ends, which lost 3 bases and 1 base, there was a span of 10 bases. The germline gives CDR1 SNHLY, CDR2 FYNNEI. CDR3 DNA: TGTGCCAGCAGTGACCAGGGACTGTCCTACGAGCAGTACTTC. It encodes CASSDQGLSYEQYF. The full variable domain, with the rest looked up from reference TRBV2 and TRBJ2-7, is EPEVTQTPSHQVTQMGQEVILRCVPISNHLYFYWYRQILGQKVEFLVSFYNNEISEKSEIFDDQFSVERPDGSNFTLKIRSTKLEDSAMYFCASSDQGLSYEQYFGPGTRLTVT.